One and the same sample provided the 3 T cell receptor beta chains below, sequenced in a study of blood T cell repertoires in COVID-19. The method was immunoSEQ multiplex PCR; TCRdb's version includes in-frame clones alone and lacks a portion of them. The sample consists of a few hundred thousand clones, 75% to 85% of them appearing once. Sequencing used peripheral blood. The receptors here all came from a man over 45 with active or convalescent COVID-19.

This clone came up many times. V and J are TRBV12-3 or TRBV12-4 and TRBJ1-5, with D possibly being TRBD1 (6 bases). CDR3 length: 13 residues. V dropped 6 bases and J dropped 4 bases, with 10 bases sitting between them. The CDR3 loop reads CASRWDTNQPQHF. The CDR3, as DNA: TGTGCCAGCAGATGGGACACGAATCAGCCCCAGCATTTT.

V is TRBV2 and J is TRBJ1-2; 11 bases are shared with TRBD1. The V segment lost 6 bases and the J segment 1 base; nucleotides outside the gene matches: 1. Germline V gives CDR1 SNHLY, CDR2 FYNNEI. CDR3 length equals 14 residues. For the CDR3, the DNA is TGTGCCAGCAGAGGGACAGGGGGTAACTATGGCTACACCTTC. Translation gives CASRGTGGNYGYTF. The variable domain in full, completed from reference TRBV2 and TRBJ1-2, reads EPEVTQTPSHQVTQMGQEVILRCVPISNHLYFYWYRQILGQKVEFLVSFYNNEISEKSEIFDDQFSVERPDGSNFTLKIRSTKLEDSAMYFCASRGTGGNYGYTFGSGTRLTVV.

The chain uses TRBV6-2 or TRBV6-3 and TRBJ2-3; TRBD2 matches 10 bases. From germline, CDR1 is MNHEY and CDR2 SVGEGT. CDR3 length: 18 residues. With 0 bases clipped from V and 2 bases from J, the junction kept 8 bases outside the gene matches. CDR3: CASSYSKTSGMSTDTQYF. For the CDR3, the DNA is TGTGCCAGCAGTTACTCGAAAACTAGCGGGATGTCCACAGATACGCAGTATTTT.